Sequencing of this T cell receptor (beta chain) was carried out in a study of CD8 T cells in Susac syndrome. The V end lost 0 bases, the J end lost 1 base, and 13 bases lay between the germline ends. The CDR3 is 17 residues long. The germline V gene encodes CDR1 MNHEY and CDR2 SVGEGT. The RNA, about 0.5 to 1 ug, was put through reverse transcription using random hexamers. In TCRdb, the immunoSEQ multiplex PCR reads were re-called with MiXCR into one record per CDR3 protein. Of about 130,000 distinct CDR3 sequences detected, about 95% appear once; the ten largest clones hold around 0.12%. The T cells that were sequenced for TCR beta were CD8+ and CD4+ cells from blood. Controls were age- and sex-matched healthy donors. Isolation of CD8+ and CD4+ T cells was performed negatively, whereas enrichment of TEMRA cells was done by FACS.

V and J are TRBV6-2 or TRBV6-3 and TRBJ1-5, with a weak D call TRBD1 (6 bases). This TCR came from a human donor in good health. What was sequenced was CD4+ T cells from PBMCs. The CDR3 bases are TGTGCCAGCAGTTACTCAGGGGGGAGGCGGAGCAATCAGCCCCAGCATTTT. It codes for CASSYSGGRRSNQPQHF.